This TCR beta chain was recorded in a study of blood T cell repertoires in COVID-19. Study information: Samples taken during acute and convalescent COVID-19 were collected in the United States, Italy and Spain.

In the original processing: How many nucleated cells were present was estimated from reference gene primer amplification. The table came from immunoSEQ multiplex PCR; TCRdb's copy has only in-frame clones and leaves some out. V and J calls plus clone size are reproduced from that table; the DNA served to infer D and trimming. Altogether 60,000 to 75,000 clones are present, around 82% being singletons, with the ten largest covering 5% to 6.5%. This CDR3 comprises 14 residues. V dropped 2 bases and J dropped 2 bases, with 10 bases sitting between them. Germline values: CDR1 SGHRS, CDR2 YFSETQ. The source material was peripheral blood. The rearrangement links TRBV5-1 to TRBJ2-5; D may be TRBD1 (5 bases). The receptor was isolated from a human donor in a cohort sampled during active COVID-19. CDR3 coding DNA: TGCGCCAGCAGCTTAGGGGCTTCTCAAGAGACCCAGTACTTC. Protein: CASSLGASQETQYF. The full variable domain, completed using reference TRBV5-1 and TRBJ2-5, is KAGVTQTPRYLIKTRGQQVTLSCSPISGHRSVSWYQQTPGQGLQFLFEYFSETQRNKGNFPGRFSGRQFSNSRSEMNVSTLELGDSALYLCASSLGASQETQYFGPGTRLLVL.